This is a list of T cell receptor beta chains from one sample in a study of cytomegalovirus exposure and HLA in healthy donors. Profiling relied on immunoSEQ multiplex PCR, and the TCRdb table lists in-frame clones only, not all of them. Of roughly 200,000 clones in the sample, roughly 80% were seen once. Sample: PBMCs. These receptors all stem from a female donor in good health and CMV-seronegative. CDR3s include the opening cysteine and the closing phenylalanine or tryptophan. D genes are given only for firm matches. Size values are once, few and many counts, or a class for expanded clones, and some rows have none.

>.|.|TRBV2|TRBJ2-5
TGTGCCAGCAGTGATGTGGGACTTGAGGGGACCCAGTACTTC
CASSDVGLEGTQYF
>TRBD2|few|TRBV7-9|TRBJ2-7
TGTGCCAGCAGGAAGGGGACTAGCGGGTCCTACGAGCAGTACTTC
CASRKGTSGSYEQYF
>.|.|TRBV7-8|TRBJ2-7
TGTGCCAGCAGCTTGGGCGGGGCGAACCACGAGCAGTACTTC
CASSLGGANHEQYF
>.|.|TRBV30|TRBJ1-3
TGTGCCTGGAGTGGGACTAGGTCCGGAAACACCATATATTTT
CAWSGTRSGNTIYF
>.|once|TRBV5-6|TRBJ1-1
TGTGCCAGCAGCTTGAGGGTCGGGATGTATCCTGAAGCTTTCTTT
CASSLRVGMYPEAFF
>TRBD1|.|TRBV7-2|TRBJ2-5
TGTGCCAGCAGCGAATCCGGGACAGGGAGCCAAGAGACCCAGTACTTC
CASSESGTGSQETQYF
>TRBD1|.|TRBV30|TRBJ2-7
TGTGCCCAAACGACAGGGGGCTACGAGCAGTACTTC
CAQTTGGYEQYF
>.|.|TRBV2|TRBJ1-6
TGTGCCAGCACCCTAAAACAGGCCAACTCCTATAATTCACCCCTCCACTTT
CASTLKQANSYNSPLHF
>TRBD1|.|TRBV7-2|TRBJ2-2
TGTGCCAGCAGCTTAGTGGGACAGGGGAAGACTAACACCGGGGAGCTGTTTTTT
CASSLVGQGKTNTGELFF
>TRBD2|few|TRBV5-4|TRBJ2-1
TGTGCCAGCAGCTCGGAAGGAAAGCGGGGGGCGACCTACAATGAGCAGTTCTTC
CASSSEGKRGATYNEQFF